Sequencing of this T cell receptor (beta chain) was carried out in a study of Ad26.COV2.S vaccination and SARS-CoV-2 variants. As for the study in general: Enrollment placed the donor in the COV1001 Ad26.COV2.S trial arm. Ad26.COV2.S was injected intramuscularly once or twice, 56 days apart.

Remarks on this clone: The antigen remains unidentified.

Germline CDR1 MGHRA, CDR2 YSYEKL. This CDR3 spans 15 amino acids. Between the trimmed V and J ends, which lost 1 base and 6 bases, there was a span of 16 bases. Study findings and constraints: The breadth of spike-specific CD8+ and CD4+ T cell responses after vaccination was reportedly substantial.

Profiling relied on immunoSEQ multiplex PCR, and the TCRdb table lists in-frame clones only, not all of them. In the table there are under 550,000 clones, around 90% of which are singletons. The treatment was: roughly 19 received Ad26.COV2.S at low or high dose, single or two shots; several received placebo; per-sample allocation not given. Day 63 following the first vaccine or placebo injection was when the samples were taken. Built on an Ad26 vector, the vaccine expressed Wuhan-strain SARS-CoV-2 spike. The receptor comes from a person aged 18-65 years who received the Ad26.COV2.S COVID-19 vaccine or a placebo. This chain uses TRBV4-1 with TRBJ2-7, with D possibly matching TRBD2 (5 bases). Sequences were derived from peripheral blood, sampled in a trial of Ad26.COV2.S vaccine versus placebo. The CDR3 sequence: CASSQARHLATEQYF. The CDR3 coding sequence is TGCGCCAGCAGCCAAGCCCGACACCTAGCTACCGAGCAGTACTTC.